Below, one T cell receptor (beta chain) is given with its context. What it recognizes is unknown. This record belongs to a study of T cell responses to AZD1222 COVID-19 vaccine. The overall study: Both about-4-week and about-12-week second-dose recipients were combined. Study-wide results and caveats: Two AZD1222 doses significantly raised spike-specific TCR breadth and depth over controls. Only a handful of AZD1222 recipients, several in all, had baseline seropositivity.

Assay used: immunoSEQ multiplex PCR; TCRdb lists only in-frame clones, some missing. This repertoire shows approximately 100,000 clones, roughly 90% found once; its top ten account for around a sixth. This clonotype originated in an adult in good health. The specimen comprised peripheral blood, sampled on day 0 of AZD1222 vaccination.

CDR3 protein: CASSSNNVFPGELFF. The CDR3 DNA reads TGTGCCAGCAGCTCCAATAACGTTTTTCCCGGGGAGCTGTTTTTT. The chain recombines TRBV6-5 with TRBJ2-2; D is unresolved. Germline V gene lookup returns CDR1 MNHEY and CDR2 SVGAGI. The CDR3 has 15 amino acids. The germline V and J ends were trimmed by 6 bases and 6 bases, with 17 bases remaining between them.